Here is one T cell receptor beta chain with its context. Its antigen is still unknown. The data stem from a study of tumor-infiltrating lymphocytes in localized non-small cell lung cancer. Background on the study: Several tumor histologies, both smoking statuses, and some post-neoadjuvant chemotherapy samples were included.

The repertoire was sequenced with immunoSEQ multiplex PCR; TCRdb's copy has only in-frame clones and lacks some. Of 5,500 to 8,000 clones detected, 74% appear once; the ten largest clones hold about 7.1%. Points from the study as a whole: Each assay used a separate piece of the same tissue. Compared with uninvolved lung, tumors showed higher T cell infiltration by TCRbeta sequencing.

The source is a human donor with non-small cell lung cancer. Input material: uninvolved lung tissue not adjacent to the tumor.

CDR3 amino acids: CASSLTWGGADTQYF. CDR3 nucleotide sequence: TGTGCCAGCAGCCTTACGTGGGGGGGAGCAGATACGCAGTATTTT. The chain couples TRBV7-2 to TRBJ2-3; 7 nucleotides match TRBD2. CDR1 is SGHTA, CDR2 FQGNSA, per germline. The CDR3 is 15 amino acids. J gave up 4 bases and V 5 bases, and 9 bases lay outside the gene matches.